The clone carrying this TCR beta chain was recorded a few times. The length of the CDR3 is 16 residues. With V trimmed by 5 bases and J by 2 bases, 10 bases remained unmatched. Germline V gene sequence: CDR1 DFQATT, CDR2 SNEGSKA (reference sequence). The entry originates in a study of early T cells in non-severe SARS-CoV-2 infection. One entry per CDR3 protein results from TCRdb running MiXCR on the 5' RACE reads. Here the sample spans about 77,000 distinct CDR3 sequences, roughly a sixth being singletons. The sequence was obtained from an adult who was a healthcare worker with PCR-confirmed SARS-CoV-2 infection or an uninfected control (not recorded which). What was sequenced was whole blood. The chain uses TRBV20-1 and TRBJ1-5; 9 nucleotides match TRBD1. The CDR3 DNA sequence: TGCAGTGCTTTCCCGGGACAGGGAACGGGCAATCAGCCCCAGCATTTT. It is translated as CSAFPGQGTGNQPQHF.